This TCR beta chain was identified in a study of T cell responses to AZD1222 COVID-19 vaccine (dated by TCRdb to the early 2020s). A note on the overall study: A total of more than 230 trial participants underwent TCR sequencing, of whom 200 to 220 received two doses of AZD1222 and 26 received two doses of the MenACWY control vaccine. Trial participants were enrolled into age subgroups of 18-55, 56-69 and 70-plus years, which contained about 150, 27 and 61 TCR-sequenced participants, respectively. The full study reports these points: Vaccine-associated CD4 TCRs spanned the whole spike protein, with dominant responses in regions 160-218 and 743-854. Because no day 14 peak-response samples were available, repertoires were characterized only after the peak T cell response. The 56-69-year group was small, and its depth increase did not reach significance, likely because of low power. Nearly half of unique spike-specific TCRs reportedly recognized epitopes outside regions mutated in the B.1.351 and B.1.1.7 variants. Most participants were white British and females outnumbered males, and the authors suggested that clonal diversity may have been underestimated. Conclusions about previously exposed vaccinees were limited because only six or seven AZD1222 recipients were SARS-CoV-2 seropositive at baseline. After two AZD1222 doses, spike-specific TCR breadth and depth were significantly higher than at day 0 and than in MenACWY recipients.

In regard to this clone: Its binding antigen is unknown. Nothing much larger sits one base from this clone, and base qualities are not available.

From the germline V gene, CDR1 is LGHNA and CDR2 is YSLEER. Inclusive of the bounding cysteine and phenylalanine, the CDR3 is 17 residues long. The read is trimmed to its CDR3 DNA, 51 bases read in frame from base 1. At the junction V is shortened by 0 bases and J by 6 bases; bases outside the gene matches: 8. In the paper's terms, the time point label means: baseline before first vaccination. The sample's treatment or condition label is to be understood as: meningococcal conjugate vaccine given as trial control. Vaccinee samples were obtained from the UK trials COV001 and COV002, which included a single-blind randomized controlled phase 2/3 trial of AZD1222 (ChAdOx1 nCoV-19) in healthy adults. For TCRbeta chain sequencing, PBMC samples from trial participants were taken at day 0 and at day 28 after the second dose. The CDR3 regions of human TCRbeta chains were analyzed by immunosequencing. As for how the authors treated the data: TCRs in the repertoires were compared against a reference library of SARS-CoV-2-specific TCRs that had been generated with the MIRA antigen-specificity platform. Breadth was defined as the fraction of unique TCRs that were SARS-CoV-2-associated, and depth was defined as the fraction of total T cells that were SARS-CoV-2-associated. Using the MIRA data, each spike-specific TCR was mapped to the spike region that the TCR reacts to and placed in a CD4 or CD8 class. Log10-transformed breadth and depth values were compared by one-way ANOVA with Sidak's multiple comparisons tests. TCRdb re-hosts the immuneACCESS table, in-frame sequences only. Its copies lack some clones; in the studies checked, an unresolved V gene accounts for under half of them, and the cause for the rest is not known. The D gene and trimming were derived from the DNA, and the V and J assignments and clone size from that table. The sample has some 150,000 clones on record, 92% of them singletons. 4.4% of the sample is in the top ten clones.

Sequencing was performed on peripheral blood, taken on day 0 of MenACWY control vaccination. Recombination joined TRBV4-3 with TRBJ1-2; 12 central bases correspond to TRBD1. The sequence came from an adult in good health. The CDR3 sequence is CASSQDSGTGGGDGYTF. The DNA reads as follows: TGCGCCAGCAGCCAAGATTCGGGGACAGGGGGCGGGGATGGCTACACCTTC.